The 21 T cell receptor beta chains in this list originate from one sample, sequenced in a study of blood T cell repertoires in COVID-19. The assay was immunoSEQ multiplex PCR, and TCRdb's table has in-frame clones only and misses some. The data hold 130,000 to 150,000 clones, with approximately 80% observed a single time. Sequencing used peripheral blood. These TCRs come from a man aged 55-75 years with active or convalescent COVID-19.

The gene calls are TRBV28 and TRBJ2-7, with 7 bases lining up with TRBD1. V was clipped by 3 bases and J by 3 bases; unmatched bases: 8. Per the germline V gene, CDR1 is MDHEN and CDR2 is SYDVKM. This CDR3 contains 15 residues. CDR3 nucleotide sequence: TGTGCCAGCAGTTTCTCACAGACAGGGAACTACGAGCAGTACTTC. Translation gives CASSFSQTGNYEQYF.

This clone appeared a few times. This chain joins TRBV7-2 and TRBJ2-1, with D uncertain. Trimming left V 5 bases short and J 9 bases short, with 14 bases between. Germline V CDR1 and CDR2: SGHTA, FQGNSA. This CDR3 comprises 13 residues. In DNA, the CDR3 is TGTGCCAGCAGCCCCCCAATCCGAGGTGAGCAGTTCTTC. Its protein product is CASSPPIRGEQFF.

The chain combines TRBV7-9 with TRBJ2-7, with TRBD1 identical over 7 bases. After removal of 5 bases from V and 3 bases from J, the junction contained 10 bases not matched to a gene. Germline V gene sequence: CDR1 SEHNR, CDR2 FQNEAQ (reference sequence). The CDR3 is made up of 15 amino acids. CDR3 coding DNA: TGTGCCAGCAGCCTACCAGGGGGAAAGGACTACGAGCAGTACTTC. It codes for CASSLPGGKDYEQYF.

A few counts support this clone. The genes are TRBV24-1 and TRBJ2-3, with 7 positions matching TRBD2. CDR1 and CDR2 from the germline V gene are KGHDR and SFDVKD. There are 17 residues in the CDR3. Trimming removed 3 bases from V and 1 base from J; junction bases left unmatched: 9. This CDR3 is CATSDLGGGARTDTQYF. CDR3 sequence (DNA): TGTGCCACCAGTGATCTGGGCGGGGGAGCCCGCACAGATACGCAGTATTTT.

The chain uses TRBV9 and TRBJ1-6; 10 positions agree with TRBD1. J lost 8 bases, V lost 3 bases, and 5 bases had no gene match. Per the germline V gene, CDR1 is SGDLS and CDR2 is YYNGEE. The CDR3 covers 15 residues. The CDR3 DNA reads TGTGCCAGCAGCGCTGACAGGGGGCGAGATTCACCCCTCCACTTT. This gives the protein CASSADRGRDSPLHF.

V usage is TRBV4-2 and J usage is TRBJ2-1; no clear D gene. Looked up from germline, CDR1 is LGHNA and CDR2 is YNFKEQ. V dropped 5 bases and J dropped 3 bases, with 20 bases sitting between them. The CDR3 is 17 residues long. Here the CDR3 reads CASSFKSNPNSYNEQFF. The CDR3 DNA reads TGTGCCAGCAGCTTTAAGTCGAACCCAAATAGCTACAATGAGCAGTTCTTC.

This sequence joins TRBV19 and TRBJ2-7, with D tentatively TRBD1 (6 bases). Germline V gives CDR1 LNHDA, CDR2 SQIVND (reference sequence). The CDR3 extends over 13 amino acids. V was trimmed by 3 bases and J by 7 bases, leaving 13 bases between them. The CDR3 sequence: CASSIRQVGEQYF. Written as DNA, the CDR3 is TGTGCCAGTAGTATCAGACAGGTCGGGGAGCAGTACTTC. The whole variable domain, remainder taken from reference TRBV19 and TRBJ2-7, is DGGITQSPKYLFRKEGQNVTLSCEQNLNHDAMYWYRQDPGQGLRLIYYSQIVNDFQKGDIAEGYSVSREKKESFPLTVTSAQKNPTAFYLCASSIRQVGEQYFGPGTRLTVT.

This clone showed up just once. The rearrangement links TRBV9 to TRBJ1-4; D unresolved. CDR3 size: 15 residues. Per germline, CDR1 SGDLS and CDR2 YYNGEE. V lost 0 bases to trimming and J lost 1 base, with 7 bases between them. The CDR3 region is CASSVEPLTNEKLFF. The DNA for the CDR3 is TGTGCCAGCAGCGTAGAACCACTAACTAATGAAAAACTGTTTTTT.

The chain recombines TRBV3-1 (or the pseudogene TRBV3-2) with TRBJ2-7, with 11 nucleotides matching TRBD1. V was pared by 4 bases and J by 3 bases, with 8 bases of the junction left unmatched. The CDR3 covers 16 residues. Germline-derived CDR1 and CDR2 are LGHDT and YNNKEL (reference sequence). The CDR3: CASSPRHGTGGYEQYF. The CDR3 DNA reads as TGTGCCAGCAGCCCAAGACACGGGACAGGGGGCTACGAGCAGTACTTC.

This sequence joins TRBV6-2 or TRBV6-3 and TRBJ1-5; a weak D match, TRBD1 (6 bases). The CDR3 has 15 residues. Germline V CDR1 and CDR2: MNHEY, SVGEGT. V was clipped by 5 bases and J by 3 bases, with 14 bases between them. The CDR3 reads CASSPPWTVNQPQHF. The DNA of the CDR3 is TGTGCCAGCAGTCCCCCCTGGACAGTCAATCAGCCCCAGCATTTT.

The chain carries TRBV19 and TRBJ2-5, with 15 bases aligning to TRBD2. Unmatched junction bases numbered 6, after V lost 5 bases and J lost 5 bases. The CDR3 extends over 16 amino acids. CDR1 and CDR2 from the germline V gene are LNHDA and SQIVND (reference sequence). The CDR3 loop reads CASSPGLAGGLETQYF. The CDR3 DNA reads TGTGCCAGTAGTCCCGGACTAGCGGGAGGGCTGGAGACCCAGTACTTC.

The J gene is TRBJ2-7, the V gene TRBV5-6; TRBD1 aligns across 11 bases. The CDR3 spans 16 residues. With V trimmed by 3 bases and J by 5 bases, 10 bases remained unmatched. The V gene's germline CDR1 is SGHDT and CDR2 YYEEEE. The CDR3 nucleotides read TGTGCCAGCAGCTCCCTAGTGGACAGGGGGCCTAACGAGCAGTACTTC. Amino acid sequence: CASSSLVDRGPNEQYF.

The chain recombines TRBV28 with TRBJ1-6, with 8 bases identical to TRBD1. This CDR3 comprises 17 residues. Germline CDR1 reads MDHEN; CDR2 reads SYDVKM. V shed 5 bases and J 3 bases; nucleotides not matched to a gene: 9. The CDR3 DNA follows: TGTGCCAGCAGTCCCACACAGGGGGTTGGCTATAATTCACCCCTCCACTTT. Translation: CASSPTQGVGYNSPLHF.

This clone was counted a single time. V and J are TRBV18 and TRBJ1-1; TRBD1 matches at 10 bases. The CDR3 has 16 residues. Per the germline V gene, CDR1 is KGHSH and CDR2 is LQKENI. V was clipped by 4 bases and J by 3 bases; unmatched bases: 8. The CDR3 spells CASSLDRGRGYTEAFF. DNA of the CDR3: TGTGCCAGCTCACTCGACAGGGGGCGGGGGTACACTGAAGCTTTCTTT.

The chain recombines TRBV6-1 with TRBJ2-1; 14 bases align to TRBD2. Trimming at V came to 4 bases and at J to 0 bases, leaving 5 bases not matched to a gene. The CDR3 covers 18 residues. From germline, CDR1 is MNHNS and CDR2 SASEGT. CDR3 region: CASSGTSGRPVSYNEQFF. The CDR3 coding sequence is TGTGCCAGCAGTGGGACTAGCGGGAGGCCCGTCTCCTACAATGAGCAGTTCTTC.

V usage is TRBV14 and J usage is TRBJ2-1; the D is unclear. V was pared by 4 bases and J by 7 bases, with 11 bases between. CDR3 length: 13 amino acids. Germline-derived CDR1 and CDR2 are SGHDN and FVKESK. CDR3 bases: TGTGCCAGCAGCCTACGCCCGAGTAATGAGCAGTTCTTC. As protein: CASSLRPSNEQFF.

The V call is TRBV4-3, the J call TRBJ2-7; D possibly corresponds to TRBD1 (6 bases). CDR1 is LGHNA, CDR2 YSLEER, per germline. V gave up 2 bases and J gave up 5 bases, with 16 bases separating them. This CDR3 has 15 residues. The CDR3 DNA reads TGCGCCAGCAGCCAACAAAATACAGGGATCCACGAGCAGTACTTC. The encoded protein is CASSQQNTGIHEQYF.

The chain links TRBV7-3 to TRBJ2-5; D is ambiguous. In germline, CDR1 is SGHTA, CDR2 FQGTGA. The CDR3 totals 13 residues. Trimming took 5 bases from V and 4 from J, leaving 11 bases between them. CDR3 sequence reads: CASSPNDLETQYF. DNA for the CDR3: TGTGCCAGCAGCCCAAACGACTTAGAGACCCAGTACTTC.

This chain links TRBV5-4 with TRBJ2-1; a weak D match, TRBD2 (6 bases). Germline loops: CDR1 SGHNT, CDR2 YYREEE (reference sequence). V was clipped by 0 bases and J by 1 base, with 11 bases between them. This CDR3 region has 16 residues. CDR3 nucleotide sequence: TGTGCCAGCAGCTTGGGGGGCGGGGTGTCCTACAATGAGCAGTTCTTC. It specifies CASSLGGGVSYNEQFF. The full variable domain, its missing parts supplied by reference TRBV5-4 and TRBJ2-1, is ETGVTQSPTHLIKTRGQQVTLRCSSQSGHNTVSWYQQALGQGPQFIFQYYREEENGRGNFPPRFSGLQFPNYSSELNVNALELDDSALYLCASSLGGGVSYNEQFFGPGTRLTVL.

The rearrangement uses TRBV28 and TRBJ2-7, with D possibly matching TRBD2 (7 bases). CDR3 length equals 14 residues. V lost 7 bases to trimming and J lost 4 bases, with 17 bases between them. CDR1 is MDHEN, CDR2 SYDVKM, per germline. CDR3 bases: TGTGCCAGCATGATTTCGGGGGGCAAGTACGAGCAGTACTTC. Its translation: CASMISGGKYEQYF. The full variable domain, rest sourced from reference TRBV28 and TRBJ2-7, is DVKVTQSSRYLVKRTGEKVFLECVQDMDHENMFWYRQDPGLGLRLIYFSYDVKMKEKGDIPEGYSVSREKKERFSLILESASTNQTSMYLCASMISGGKYEQYFGPGTRLTVT.

CDR3 in amino acids: CASSRQDQPQHF. CDR3 DNA sequence: TGTGCCAGCAGTCGACAGGATCAGCCCCAGCATTTT. The chain uses TRBV6-5 and TRBJ1-5; D is perhaps TRBD1 (6 bases). The germline V gene has CDR1 MNHEY and CDR2 SVGAGI. The CDR3 covers 12 residues. The V gene lost 5 bases and the J gene lost 5 bases, with 7 bases spanning the gap.